The count of the clone carrying this T cell receptor (beta chain) is one. The sample originates from a study of blood T cell repertoires in COVID-19. Study-wide context: Donors in the United States, Italy and Spain gave samples during acute or convalescent COVID-19.

Authors' analysis steps: It was from reference gene primer amplification that nucleated cell counts were estimated. Method: immunoSEQ multiplex PCR; TCRdb's copy keeps in-frame clones and lacks some. V and J calls and clone size follow that table, whereas D and trimming were derived from the DNA. The sample has 250,000 to 300,000 clones, 81% seen once. The germline gives CDR1 LGHDT, CDR2 YNNKEL (reference sequence). Trimming at V came to 5 bases and at J to 14 bases, leaving 6 bases not matched to a gene. The length of the CDR3 is 12 residues. The chain employs TRBV3-1 (or the pseudogene TRBV3-2) and TRBJ1-2; 12 bases align to TRBD1. The receptor was derived from a woman aged 55-70 years with active or convalescent COVID-19. The material sequenced was peripheral blood. The CDR3 bases are TGTGCCAGCAGCGAACCGGGACAGGGGGCTACCTTC. Protein: CASSEPGQGATF.